Sequencing of this T cell receptor beta chain was carried out in a study of blood T cell repertoires in COVID-19. Some clones are missing from TCRdb's copy, which holds only in-frame ones; the method was immunoSEQ multiplex PCR. This sample has under 250,000 clones; 85% to 90% occur once, and the top ten carry 11%. The germline CDR1 and CDR2 sequences are LGHNA and YSLEER. Trimming took 0 bases from V and 5 from J; bases not matched to a gene: 7. The CDR3 is 17 residues long. The sequencing sample was made of peripheral blood. This rearrangement joins TRBV4-3 to TRBJ1-4; TRBD1 matches at 9 bases. The receptor's source is a man over 45 with COVID-19, enrolled during active disease. CDR3 nucleotides: TGCGCCAGCAGCCAAGATCTTGGGGGACAGGGAAATGAAAAACTGTTTTTT. It specifies CASSQDLGGQGNEKLFF.